These T cell receptor beta chains were read from a single sample in a study of blood T cell repertoires in COVID-19. Profiling relied on immunoSEQ multiplex PCR, and the TCRdb table lists in-frame clones only, not all of them. The repertoire holds a few hundred thousand clones, with just over 85% as singletons. The source material was peripheral blood. These receptors originate from a man aged 25 to 45 who had recovered from COVID-19. Both conserved end residues are part of each CDR3. The order of the fields is clone size, J gene, V gene, D gene, CDR3 DNA, CDR3 protein. The D gene is left open where the match is weak. Part of the rows lack a size; the others show once, few, many or a class for expanded clones.

NA	TRBJ2-2	TRBV6-5	TRBD1	TGTGCCAGCAGTTACCGGGACAGGGGATCCGGGGAGCTGTTTTTT	CASSYRDRGSGELFF
NA	TRBJ1-4	TRBV10-3	TRBD1	TGTGCCATCAGTGAGGAGGGGGCTTTGAGGGCCAAATTGTTTTTT	CAISEEGALRAKLFF
NA	TRBJ2-6	TRBV24-1	NA	TGTGCCACCAGTGGATTTGGAGAACTTGGGGCCAACGTCCTGACTTTC	CATSGFGELGANVLTF
NA	TRBJ2-1	TRBV3-1/TRBV3-2	NA	TGTGCCAGCAGCCTCGGTAGCTCCTACAATGAGCAGTTCTTC	CASSLGSSYNEQFF
once	TRBJ2-7	TRBV3-1/TRBV3-2	NA	TGTGCCAGCAGCCAAGGTTGGGGCGGACCCTCCTACGAGCAGTACTTC	CASSQGWGGPSYEQYF
NA	TRBJ1-2	TRBV4-1	NA	TGCGCCAGCAGCCAAGTAGCTGATGGCTACACCTTC	CASSQVADGYTF
once	TRBJ1-4	TRBV5-4	NA	TGTGCCAGCCGGGACTCCCGGCGCAATGAAAAACTGTTTTTT	CASRDSRRNEKLFF
NA	TRBJ1-5	TRBV7-2	NA	TGTGCCAGCAGCTTAGGGTCGGGGGGTCGGTATCAGCCCCAGCATTTT	CASSLGSGGRYQPQHF
NA	TRBJ1-1	TRBV2	NA	TGTGCCAGCACCCTTCAACGGGCAGCGGGAGCTTTCTTT	CASTLQRAAGAFF
NA	TRBJ1-5	TRBV19	NA	TGTGCCAGTCGTTTCGGAGCCAATCAGCCCCAGCATTTT	CASRFGANQPQHF
NA	TRBJ2-7	TRBV2	TRBD1	TGTGCCAGCAGCGGGACAGGGGGCGCCTACGAGCAGTACTTC	CASSGTGGAYEQYF
NA	TRBJ2-5	TRBV30	TRBD1	TGTGCCCTGACAGGGGGAGGAGAGACCCAGTACTTC	CALTGGGETQYF
many	TRBJ2-7	TRBV2	NA	TGTGCCAGCAGTGAAGGTGAGGGTGGGCCATACGAGCAGTACTTC	CASSEGEGGPYEQYF
few	TRBJ1-5	TRBV30	NA	TGTGCCTGGAACGGGGGAGGAAATCAGCCCCAGCATTTT	CAWNGGGNQPQHF
NA	TRBJ2-7	TRBV5-1	NA	TGCGCCAGCAGCTTGGAGGCGGGAGAGCAGTACTTC	CASSLEAGEQYF
NA	TRBJ1-2	TRBV3-1/TRBV3-2	NA	TGTGCCAGCAGACACCAAAGAACCCCCTATGGCTACACCTTC	CASRHQRTPYGYTF
NA	TRBJ1-2	TRBV28	NA	TGTGCCAGCAATACAGACTATGGCTACACCTTC	CASNTDYGYTF
NA	TRBJ2-5	TRBV27	TRBD2	TGTGCCAGCAGCCACCCGGGGGGTTCGGAGACCCAGTACTTC	CASSHPGGSETQYF
once	TRBJ2-5	TRBV28	TRBD2	TGTGCCAGCAGCCAGGGCGGGGCGGGAGGAGAGACCCAGTACTTC	CASSQGGAGGETQYF
NA	TRBJ1-6	TRBV9	NA	TGTGCCAGCACGCCTGGGGGCAGGGGATGGAATTCACCCCTCCACTTT	CASTPGGRGWNSPLHF
NA	TRBJ2-3	TRBV5-1	TRBD1	TGCGCCAGCAGCTTACAGACAGGGGGGACAGATACGCAGTATTTT	CASSLQTGGTDTQYF
NA	TRBJ1-2	TRBV5-1	TRBD1	TGCGCCAGCAGTTTTGCGCCTCCGGGGACAGGGTCCTATGGCTACACCTTC	CASSFAPPGTGSYGYTF
NA	TRBJ1-2	TRBV2	NA	TGTGCCAGCAGGAAGGGGAACGGCTACACCTTC	CASRKGNGYTF
once	TRBJ1-1	TRBV24-1	NA	TGTGCCACCAGTGACCCCCCTCCAGGTCCGAACACTGAAGCTTTCTTT	CATSDPPPGPNTEAFF
NA	TRBJ2-7	TRBV15	NA	TGTGCCACCAGCCCTCCCCGCCACAGGGCGACTTCCTACGAGCAGTACTTC	CATSPPRHRATSYEQYF
once	TRBJ2-1	TRBV5-8	TRBD2	TGTGCCAGCAGACACGGACGGGGGGGGAATGAGCAGTTCTTC	CASRHGRGGNEQFF
NA	TRBJ2-7	TRBV28	TRBD1	TGTGCCAGCAGTTTTTTGGACAGGGCCTACGAGCAGTACTTC	CASSFLDRAYEQYF